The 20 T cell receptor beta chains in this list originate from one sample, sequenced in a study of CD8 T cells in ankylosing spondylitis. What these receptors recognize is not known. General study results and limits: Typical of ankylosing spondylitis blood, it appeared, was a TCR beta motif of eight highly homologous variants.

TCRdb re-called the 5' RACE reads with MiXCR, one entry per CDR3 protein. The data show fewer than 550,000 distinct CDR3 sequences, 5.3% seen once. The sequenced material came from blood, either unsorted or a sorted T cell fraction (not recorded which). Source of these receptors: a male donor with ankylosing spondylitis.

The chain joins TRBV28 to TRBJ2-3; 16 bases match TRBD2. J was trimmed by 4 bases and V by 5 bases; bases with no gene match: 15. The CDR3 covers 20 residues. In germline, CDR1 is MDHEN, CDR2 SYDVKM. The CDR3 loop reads CASSLLGLAGGPYSADTQYF. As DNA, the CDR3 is TGTGCCAGCAGTCTTTTGGGACTAGCGGGGGGGCCCTATTCAGCAGATACGCAGTATTTT.

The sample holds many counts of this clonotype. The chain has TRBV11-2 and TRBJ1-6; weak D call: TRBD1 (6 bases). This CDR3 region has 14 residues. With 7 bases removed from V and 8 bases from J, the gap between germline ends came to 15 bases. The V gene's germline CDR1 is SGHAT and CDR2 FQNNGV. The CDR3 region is CASIMQGKDSPLHF. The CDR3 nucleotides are TGTGCCAGCATCATGCAGGGGAAAGATTCACCCCTCCACTTT.

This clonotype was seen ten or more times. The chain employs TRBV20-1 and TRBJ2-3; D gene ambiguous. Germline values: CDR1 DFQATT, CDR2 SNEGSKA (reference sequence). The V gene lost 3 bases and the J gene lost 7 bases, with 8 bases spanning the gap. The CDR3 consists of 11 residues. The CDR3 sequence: CSASRPNTQYF. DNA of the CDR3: TGCAGTGCTAGTAGGCCTAATACGCAGTATTTT.

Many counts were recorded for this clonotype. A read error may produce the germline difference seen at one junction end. The CDR3 nucleotides are TGCAGTGCTAGGGTGGGGGCCTTC. Protein product: CSARVGAF. This chain links TRBV20-1 with TRBJ1-2; the D gene is possibly TRBD1 (5 bases). Germline loops: CDR1 DFQATT, CDR2 SNEGSKA (reference sequence). This CDR3 region has 8 residues.

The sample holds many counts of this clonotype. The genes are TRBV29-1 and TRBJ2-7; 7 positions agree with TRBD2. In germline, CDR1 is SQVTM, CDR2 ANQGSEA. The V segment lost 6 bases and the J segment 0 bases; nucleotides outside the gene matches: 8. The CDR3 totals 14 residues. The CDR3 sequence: CSVGGEEISYEQYF. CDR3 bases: TGCAGCGTGGGGGGGGAGGAGATCTCCTACGAGCAGTACTTC.

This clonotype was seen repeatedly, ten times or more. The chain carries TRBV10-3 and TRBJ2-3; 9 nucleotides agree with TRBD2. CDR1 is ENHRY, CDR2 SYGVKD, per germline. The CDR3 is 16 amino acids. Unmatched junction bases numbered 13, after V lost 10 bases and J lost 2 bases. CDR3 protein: CATTYFLAGNTDTQYF. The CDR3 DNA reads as TGTGCCACCACCTACTTTCTAGCGGGAAACACAGATACGCAGTATTTT.

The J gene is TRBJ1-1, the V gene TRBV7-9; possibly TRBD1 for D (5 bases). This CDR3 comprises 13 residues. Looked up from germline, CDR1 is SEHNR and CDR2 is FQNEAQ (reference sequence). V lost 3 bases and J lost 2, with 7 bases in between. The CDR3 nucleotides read TGTGCCAGCAGCTTTGACAGCAACACTGAAGCTTTCTTT. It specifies CASSFDSNTEAFF.

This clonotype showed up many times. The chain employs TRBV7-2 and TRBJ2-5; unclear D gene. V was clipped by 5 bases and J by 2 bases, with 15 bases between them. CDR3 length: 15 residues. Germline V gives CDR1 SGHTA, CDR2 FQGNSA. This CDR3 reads CASSPRKGEQETQYF. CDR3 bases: TGTGCCAGCAGCCCCCGAAAAGGTGAACAAGAGACCCAGTACTTC.

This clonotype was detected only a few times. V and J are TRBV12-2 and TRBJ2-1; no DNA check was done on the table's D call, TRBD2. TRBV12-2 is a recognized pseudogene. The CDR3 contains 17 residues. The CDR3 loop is CASRFRRGAGGYNEQFF. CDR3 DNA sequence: TGTGCAAGTCGCTTTAGGAGGGGAGCGGGAGGTTACAATGAGCAGTTCTTC.

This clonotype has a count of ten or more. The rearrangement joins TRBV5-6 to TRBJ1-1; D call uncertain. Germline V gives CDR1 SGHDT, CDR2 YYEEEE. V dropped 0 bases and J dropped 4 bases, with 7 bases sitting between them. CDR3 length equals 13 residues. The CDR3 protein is CASSLGPATEAFF. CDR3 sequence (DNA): TGTGCCAGCAGCTTGGGACCGGCCACTGAAGCTTTCTTT.

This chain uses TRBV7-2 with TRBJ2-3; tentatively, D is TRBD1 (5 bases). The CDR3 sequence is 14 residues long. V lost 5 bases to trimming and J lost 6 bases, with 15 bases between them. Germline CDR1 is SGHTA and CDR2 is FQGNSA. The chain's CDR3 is CASSPRPAGDTQYF. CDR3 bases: TGTGCCAGCAGCCCCCGCCCGGCAGGGGATACGCAGTATTTT.

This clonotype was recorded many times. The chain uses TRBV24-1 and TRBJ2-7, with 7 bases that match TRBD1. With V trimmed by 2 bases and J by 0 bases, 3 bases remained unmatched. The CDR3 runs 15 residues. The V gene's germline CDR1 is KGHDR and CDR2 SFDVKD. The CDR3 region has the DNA TGTGCCACCAGTGATTCCGGGACAGCCTCCTACGAGCAGTACTTC. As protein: CATSDSGTASYEQYF.

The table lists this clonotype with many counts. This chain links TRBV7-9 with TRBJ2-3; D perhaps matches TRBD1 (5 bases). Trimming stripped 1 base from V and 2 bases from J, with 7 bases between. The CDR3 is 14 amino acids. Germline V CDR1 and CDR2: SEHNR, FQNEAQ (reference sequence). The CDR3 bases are TGTGCCAGCAGCTTAGGGGGCCACACAGATACGCAGTATTTT. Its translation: CASSLGGHTDTQYF.

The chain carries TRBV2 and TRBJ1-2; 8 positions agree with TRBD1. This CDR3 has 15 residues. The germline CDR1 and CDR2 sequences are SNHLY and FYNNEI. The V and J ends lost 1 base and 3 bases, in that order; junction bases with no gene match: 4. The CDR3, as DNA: TGTGCCAGCAGTGAAGTCCAGGGGGCCTACTATGGCTACACCTTC. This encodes CASSEVQGAYYGYTF. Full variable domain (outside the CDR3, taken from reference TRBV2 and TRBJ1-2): EPEVTQTPSHQVTQMGQEVILRCVPISNHLYFYWYRQILGQKVEFLVSFYNNEISEKSEIFDDQFSVERPDGSNFTLKIRSTKLEDSAMYFCASSEVQGAYYGYTFGSGTRLTVV.

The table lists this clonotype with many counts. CDR3 DNA sequence: TGTGCCAGCAGTCTGGGTGTGGACGAGCAGTACTTC. Translation: CASSLGVDEQYF. J is TRBJ2-7 and V is TRBV12-3 or TRBV12-4; no clear D. Trimming took off 5 bases at V and 5 bases at J, with 10 bases between the two ends. The CDR3 loop spans 12 amino acids.

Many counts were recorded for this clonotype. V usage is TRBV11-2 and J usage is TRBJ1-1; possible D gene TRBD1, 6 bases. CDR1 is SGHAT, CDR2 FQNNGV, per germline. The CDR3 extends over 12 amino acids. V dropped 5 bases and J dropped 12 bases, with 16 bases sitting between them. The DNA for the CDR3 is TGTGCCAGCAGCCCTTTGGGGACAACGACTTTCTTT. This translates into CASSPLGTTTFF.

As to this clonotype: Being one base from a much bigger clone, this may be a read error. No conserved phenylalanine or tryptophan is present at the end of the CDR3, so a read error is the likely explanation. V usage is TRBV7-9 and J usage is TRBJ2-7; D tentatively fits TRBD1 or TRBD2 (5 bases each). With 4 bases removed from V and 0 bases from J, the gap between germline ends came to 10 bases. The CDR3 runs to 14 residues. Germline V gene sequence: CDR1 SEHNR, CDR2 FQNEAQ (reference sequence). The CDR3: CASSSGTISYEQYL. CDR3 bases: TGTGCCAGCAGCTCCGGGACGATCTCCTACGAGCAGTACTTA.

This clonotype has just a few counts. CDR3 DNA sequence: TGTGCCAGCAGCCAAGACCCAGGGGCCGTTACCGGGGAGCTGTTTTTT. As protein: CASSQDPGAVTGELFF. The chain joins TRBV4-2 to TRBJ2-2, with a possible D match to TRBD1 (6 bases). CDR3 length equals 16 residues. The V and J ends lost 0 bases and 5 bases respectively, with 13 bases between them. Germline values: CDR1 LGHNA, CDR2 YNFKEQ.

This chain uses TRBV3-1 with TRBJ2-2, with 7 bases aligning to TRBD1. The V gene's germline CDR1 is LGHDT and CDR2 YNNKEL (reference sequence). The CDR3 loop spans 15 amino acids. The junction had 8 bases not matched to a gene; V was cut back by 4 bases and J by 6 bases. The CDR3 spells CASSPPTGDPGELFF. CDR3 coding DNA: TGTGCCAGCAGCCCGCCAACAGGGGATCCCGGGGAGCTGTTTTTT.

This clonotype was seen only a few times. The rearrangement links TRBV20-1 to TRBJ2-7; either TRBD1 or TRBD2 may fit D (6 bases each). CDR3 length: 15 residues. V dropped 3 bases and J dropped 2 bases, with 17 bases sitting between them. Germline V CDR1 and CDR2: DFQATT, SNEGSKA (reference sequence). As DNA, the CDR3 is TGCAGTGCTAGTTGGGGCAGGGGACTTACCTACGAGCAGTACTTC. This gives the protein CSASWGRGLTYEQYF.